This TCR beta chain was documented in a study of blood T cell repertoires in COVID-19. Study-wide context: Spain, Italy and the United States supplied samples that represented acute and convalescent COVID-19. Sources were T cells, B-cell-depleted T cells, or PBMCs; the material itself was cDNA or gDNA.

Trimming cost V 7 bases and J 2 bases, with 18 bases left between them. This CDR3 is 15 amino acids long. CDR1 is GTSNPN, CDR2 SVGIG, per germline (reference sequence). Here immunoSEQ multiplex PCR was the method, and the copy in TCRdb shows in-frame clones only, minus some. Of fewer than 250,000 clones listed, approximately 86% are singletons. The V gene is TRBV30, the J gene TRBJ1-5; D possibly corresponds to TRBD1 (5 bases). This TCR was recovered from a man aged 25 to 45 with acute or convalescent COVID-19. Source material: peripheral blood. The CDR3 sequence is CASREKSGGNQPQHF. Here the CDR3 DNA reads TGTGCCTCCCGGGAGAAGTCGGGGGGCAATCAGCCCCAGCATTTT.